This record looks at one T cell receptor beta chain sequence and its context. The sample belongs to a study of blood T cell repertoires in COVID-19. Across the whole study: Both acute and convalescent COVID-19 samples were obtained from the United States, Italy and Spain.

Study processing details: For nucleated cells, counts were estimated from reference gene primer amplification. The assay was immunoSEQ multiplex PCR, and TCRdb's table has in-frame clones only and misses some. Clone size and V and J calls were adopted from that table, with D and trimming inferred from the DNA. The sample includes roughly 260,000 clones, roughly 90% of them seen just once. With 5 bases removed from V and 2 bases from J, the gap between germline ends came to 10 bases. The CDR3 is made up of 13 amino acids. This chain connects TRBV12-3 or TRBV12-4 to TRBJ2-7; possibly TRBD1 for D (5 bases). This TCR was recovered from a man aged 55 to 69 who had recovered from COVID-19. Sequencing was performed on peripheral blood. Written as DNA, the CDR3 is TGTGCCAGCAGTCTAGACAGTCCCTACGAGCAGTACTTC. Its translation: CASSLDSPYEQYF.